The 30 T cell receptor beta chains in this list originate from one sample, sequenced in a study of blood T cell repertoires in COVID-19 (dated by TCRdb to 2018 to 2020). The library was built by means of the immunoSEQ multiplex PCR assay. Imported from immuneACCESS, the table was reduced by TCRdb to in-frame sequences with V and J called. These copies leave out some clones; in studies compared against another copy, an unresolved V gene accounts for under half, and the cause of the remainder is not known. This sample gives some 87,000 clones in total; roughly four fifths of them show up just once. In total, the top ten clones hold about a quarter of the sample. The sample was peripheral blood. These receptors all come from a human donor in a cohort sampled during active COVID-19.

CDR3 in DNA: TGTGCCAGCAGCCAAGAACCTAGAACAGGGGGTAACTATGGCTACACCTTC. Encoded protein: CASSQEPRTGGNYGYTF. The rearrangement joins TRBV14 to TRBJ1-2; 8 nucleotides line up with TRBD1. Germline CDR1 reads SGHDN; CDR2 reads FVKESK. Germline trimming cut 0 bases from V and 1 base from J; bases unmatched to any gene: 7. The length of the CDR3 is 17 residues.

The chain carries TRBV2 and TRBJ1-1; 8 bases fit TRBD1. After removal of 6 bases from V and 6 bases from J, the junction contained 3 bases not matched to a gene. The CDR3 is 12 amino acids. The germline CDR1 and CDR2 sequences are SNHLY and FYNNEI. For the CDR3, the DNA is TGTGCCAGCAGGCAGGGGGCTGCTGAAGCTTTCTTT. Its protein product is CASRQGAAEAFF.

The chain carries TRBV29-1 and TRBJ2-1; TRBD2 agrees at 9 bases. This CDR3 contains 17 residues. V was clipped by 6 bases and J by 7 bases; unmatched bases: 19. CDR1 is SQVTM and CDR2 is ANQGSEA in the germline V gene. CDR3 amino acids: CSVDPPGLATGWNEQFF. The CDR3 DNA is TGCAGCGTGGATCCACCGGGACTAGCCACGGGTTGGAATGAGCAGTTCTTC.

The gene calls are TRBV5-1 and TRBJ1-2; D uncertain. The CDR3 is 16 residues long. Trimming removed 1 base at V and 3 bases at J, with 16 bases between. Per the germline V gene, CDR1 is SGHRS and CDR2 is YFSETQ. CDR3 nucleotides: TGCGCCAGCAGCTTGCCCTCCGGGTCTGGAGACTATGGCTACACCTTC. It codes for CASSLPSGSGDYGYTF.

V gene TRBV5-4 combines with J gene TRBJ2-1, with TRBD2 identical over 9 bases. The ends lost 0 bases at V and 4 bases at J; junction bases unmatched: 8. This CDR3 comprises 17 residues. Germline values: CDR1 SGHNT, CDR2 YYREEE (reference sequence). CDR3 nucleotide sequence: TGTGCCAGCAGCTTGGCCAGCGGACTAGCGAAATACAATGAGCAGTTCTTC. Its translation: CASSLASGLAKYNEQFF.

In the case of this clone: This sample includes further DNA sequences coding for the same CDR3. The chain links TRBV19 to TRBJ1-1; 9 nucleotides line up with TRBD1. The CDR3 length is 13 residues. In germline, CDR1 is LNHDA, CDR2 SQIVND (reference sequence). With 5 bases clipped from V and 4 bases from J, the junction kept 2 bases outside the gene matches. The CDR3, as DNA: TGTGCCAGTAGTGTGGGACAGGGCACTGAAGCTTTCTTT. Its protein is CASSVGQGTEAFF.

This clone was counted a single time. The V gene is TRBV5-1, the J gene TRBJ1-1; tentatively, D is TRBD1 (5 bases). Germline lookup yields CDR1 SGHRS and CDR2 YFSETQ. The CDR3 spans 13 residues. Deletions cut 6 bases from V and 1 base from J, with 10 bases between. The CDR3 loop is CASTNQGNTEAFF. The CDR3 DNA sequence: TGCGCCAGCACCAATCAGGGGAACACTGAAGCTTTCTTT.

V and J are TRBV11-2 and TRBJ2-6, with 13 bases aligning to TRBD2. Germline trimming cut 2 bases from V and 3 bases from J; bases unmatched to any gene: 4. This CDR3 has 18 amino acids. From germline, CDR1 is SGHAT and CDR2 FQNNGV. The CDR3 DNA reads as TGTGCCAGCAGCTTAACTAGCGGGGGGGCCCTTGGGGCCAACGTCCTGACTTTC. Protein product: CASSLTSGGALGANVLTF.

The chain couples TRBV7-2 to TRBJ1-1; tentatively, D is TRBD1 (6 bases). Germline CDR1 and CDR2: SGHTA and FQGNSA. Trimming took 3 bases from V and 1 from J, leaving 9 bases between them. This CDR3 spans 14 amino acids. In nucleotides, the CDR3 is TGTGCCAGCAGCTTCCGGGACACGAACACTGAAGCTTTCTTT. Protein sequence: CASSFRDTNTEAFF.

The V and J genes are TRBV11-2 and TRBJ2-3; 13 bases line up with TRBD2. Germline V CDR1 and CDR2: SGHAT, FQNNGV. The CDR3 is 17 residues long. The V segment lost 4 bases and the J segment 0 bases; nucleotides outside the gene matches: 4. This CDR3 reads CASSSGLAGSSTDTQYF. The CDR3 DNA reads TGTGCCAGCAGCTCGGGACTAGCGGGGAGTAGCACAGATACGCAGTATTTT.

The chain links TRBV3-1 (or the pseudogene TRBV3-2) to TRBJ1-6; D is perhaps TRBD1 (5 bases). V was trimmed by 4 bases and J by 6 bases, leaving 10 bases between them. This CDR3 comprises 14 residues. In germline, CDR1 is LGHDT, CDR2 YNNKEL (reference sequence). The CDR3 DNA follows: TGTGCCAGCAGCCCCGTCGACAGTAATTCACCCCTCCACTTT. This encodes CASSPVDSNSPLHF.

The J gene is TRBJ2-1, the V gene TRBV5-1; 11 bases line up with TRBD2. This CDR3 region has 15 residues. Germline V gene data show CDR1 as SGHRS and CDR2 as YFSETQ. The trim removed 5 bases at V and 6 bases at J, leaving 7 bases unmatched. The chain's CDR3 is CASRTLAGEFNEQFF. DNA of the CDR3: TGCGCCAGCAGAACACTAGCGGGGGAGTTCAATGAGCAGTTCTTC.

The rearrangement links TRBV27 to TRBJ2-7, with TRBD1 matching over 8 bases. This CDR3 spans 14 amino acids. The germline CDR1 and CDR2 sequences are MNHEY and SMNVEV (reference sequence). The ends lost 6 bases at V and 2 bases at J; junction bases unmatched: 6. CDR3: CASRKTGGPYEQYF. CDR3 bases: TGTGCCAGCAGGAAAACAGGGGGGCCCTACGAGCAGTACTTC.

This clone was counted once. The CDR3 loop is CASSRDVTVNQPQHF. The CDR3 bases are TGTGCCAGTAGTAGAGATGTGACAGTCAATCAGCCCCAGCATTTT. The chain uses TRBV19 and TRBJ1-5, with D maybe TRBD1 (5 bases). Looked up from germline, CDR1 is LNHDA and CDR2 is SQIVND (reference sequence). The length of the CDR3 is 15 residues. The germline V and J ends were trimmed by 4 bases and 3 bases, with 13 bases remaining between them.

This clone was counted once. This chain connects TRBV6-2 or TRBV6-3 to TRBJ2-1; D ambiguous. From germline, CDR1 is MNHEY and CDR2 SVGEGT. The CDR3 covers 15 residues. V dropped 0 bases and J dropped 5 bases, with 11 bases sitting between them. CDR3 nucleotide sequence: TGTGCCAGCAGTTACTCCTTTGACTGGGACAATGAGCAGTTCTTC. This sequence encodes CASSYSFDWDNEQFF.

The chain links TRBV10-1 to TRBJ1-1; no definite D call. This CDR3 is 14 amino acids long. V lost 0 bases and J lost 5, with 10 bases in between. Germline assignment: CDR1 WNHNN and CDR2 SYGVQD (reference sequence). CDR3 in DNA: TGCGCCAGCAGTGAGTCGTTCGTACGGACTGAAGCTTTCTTT. Translated: CASSESFVRTEAFF.

The chain employs TRBV18 and TRBJ1-5, with D possibly TRBD1 on 6 matching bases. This CDR3 has 14 amino acids. Trimming cost V 5 bases and J 5 bases, with 13 bases left between them. Looked up from germline, CDR1 is KGHSH and CDR2 is LQKENI. The CDR3 spells CASSKTGSDQPQHF. CDR3 DNA: TGTGCCAGCTCAAAAACAGGGTCTGATCAGCCCCAGCATTTT.

The gene calls are TRBV19 and TRBJ2-2; 9 positions agree with TRBD2. The J segment lost 4 bases and the V segment lost 7 bases, leaving 7 bases of the junction unmatched. The CDR3 loop spans 15 amino acids. Germline loops: CDR1 LNHDA, CDR2 SQIVND (reference sequence). CDR3 coding DNA: TGTGCCAGTACCCGTAGCGGGAGTGGCACCGGGGAGCTGTTTTTT. This codes for CASTRSGSGTGELFF.

The chain uses TRBV12-5 and TRBJ2-5; D uncertain. V was trimmed by 1 base and J by 0 bases, leaving 15 bases between them. Germline loops: CDR1 LGHNT, CDR2 FRNRAP. The length of the CDR3 is 17 residues. CDR3 sequence reads: CASGLGASTLYQETQYF. Written as DNA, the CDR3 is TGTGCTAGTGGTTTGGGAGCGAGTACGCTGTACCAAGAGACCCAGTACTTC.

The gene calls are TRBV12-3 or TRBV12-4 and TRBJ1-2, with D uncertain. Deletions cut 0 bases from V and 6 bases from J, with 8 bases between. This CDR3 has 13 residues. The CDR3 region is CASSLARRDGYTF. CDR3 nucleotide sequence: TGTGCCAGCAGTTTAGCGCGTCGGGATGGCTACACCTTC.

The CDR3 loop is CASSFQPENSNQPQHF. The CDR3 DNA follows: TGTGCCAGCAGTTTTCAGCCGGAGAATAGCAATCAGCCCCAGCATTTT. The chain is built from TRBV27 and TRBJ1-5, with D unresolved. This CDR3 region has 16 residues. Germline CDR1 is MNHEY and CDR2 is SMNVEV (reference sequence). V lost 3 bases, J lost 0 bases, and 12 bases lay in between.

The rearrangement links TRBV7-8 to TRBJ2-7; the D is unclear. The CDR3 has 15 residues. CDR1 and CDR2 (germline): SGHVS, FQNEAQ. Trimming shortened V by 1 base and J by 3 bases, and 13 bases separated the two germline ends. CDR3 loop: CASSLGLAEFYEQYF. The DNA for the CDR3 is TGTGCCAGCAGCTTAGGCCTGGCGGAATTCTACGAGCAGTACTTC.

The chain employs TRBV3-1 (or the pseudogene TRBV3-2) and TRBJ2-5; D is possibly TRBD2 (6 bases). The germline CDR1 and CDR2 sequences are LGHDT and YNNKEL (reference sequence). V was pared by 1 base and J by 2 bases, with 8 bases between. The CDR3 is 14 amino acids. The CDR3 protein is CASSQGAGQETQYF. The CDR3 region has the DNA TGTGCCAGCAGCCAAGGGGCGGGGCAAGAGACCCAGTACTTC.

The chain is built from TRBV13 and TRBJ1-1, with 7 bases identical to TRBD1. V lost 4 bases to trimming and J lost 6 bases; unmatched junction nucleotides: 17. Germline CDR1 and CDR2: PRHDT and FYEKMQ (reference sequence). The CDR3 contains 17 residues. DNA for the CDR3: TGTGCCAGCAGCTCGCCCCCGGACAGGACGCCAGGGGCTGAAGCTTTCTTT. This sequence encodes CASSSPPDRTPGAEAFF.

This clone was seen only once. This chain connects TRBV4-1 to TRBJ2-2; TRBD1 aligns across 10 bases. This CDR3 comprises 16 residues. The J segment lost 6 bases and the V segment lost 2 bases, leaving 6 bases of the junction unmatched. Germline CDR1 MGHRA, CDR2 YSYEKL. CDR3 region: CASSQYDRGLSGELFF. CDR3 DNA sequence: TGCGCCAGCAGCCAATATGACAGGGGGCTCTCCGGGGAGCTGTTTTTT.

V gene TRBV24-1 combines with J gene TRBJ1-5; weak D call: TRBD1 (6 bases). Deletions cut 7 bases from V and 4 bases from J, with 10 bases between. This CDR3 region has 13 residues. CDR1 KGHDR and CDR2 SFDVKD come from the germline V gene. CDR3 residues: CATSDGQNQPQHF. The CDR3, as DNA: TGTGCCACCAGCGACGGACAGAATCAGCCCCAGCATTTT.

This clone was seen only a few times. This chain links TRBV19 with TRBJ2-5; the D gene is possibly TRBD2 (6 bases). Trimming left V 3 bases short and J 4 bases short, with 15 bases between. Germline V gene lookup returns CDR1 LNHDA and CDR2 SQIVND (reference sequence). The CDR3 extends over 15 amino acids. For the CDR3, the DNA is TGTGCCAGTAGTATTTCAGGGTCTAGCGTAGAGACCCAGTACTTC. Translation gives CASSISGSSVETQYF.

The CDR3 DNA is TGTGCCAGCAGCTGGGGACAGCTGGAAGCTTTCTTT. It codes for CASSWGQLEAFF. V and J are TRBV5-4 and TRBJ1-1; 7 bases fit TRBD1. Germline V lookup: CDR1 SGHNT, CDR2 YYREEE (reference sequence). The CDR3 sequence is 12 residues long. V was pared by 3 bases and J by 8 bases, with 4 bases of the junction left unmatched.

This chain joins TRBV7-8 and TRBJ2-7; no firm D call. CDR3 length: 12 amino acids. Deletions cut 4 bases from V and 4 bases from J, with 8 bases between. Germline lookup yields CDR1 SGHVS and CDR2 FQNEAQ. CDR3 sequence reads: CASSYSIYEQYF. CDR3 coding DNA: TGTGCCAGCAGCTACTCCATATACGAGCAGTACTTC.

V is TRBV12-5 and J is TRBJ2-7, with 8 bases aligning to TRBD2. This CDR3 is 16 amino acids long. Unmatched junction bases numbered 6, after V lost 0 bases and J lost 2 bases. Germline V gene lookup returns CDR1 LGHNT and CDR2 FRNRAP. The DNA for the CDR3 is TGTGCTAGTGGTTTGGTATCAGCGGGAGTTCCCTACGAGCAGTACTTC. This codes for CASGLVSAGVPYEQYF.